The clone carrying this T cell receptor beta chain was seen repeatedly, ten times or more. This clone may be a read error of a much larger clone one base away. The germline V gene encodes CDR1 SNHLY and CDR2 FYNNEI. The CDR3 has 13 amino acids. Trimming stripped 4 bases from V and 2 bases from J, with 9 bases between. It was with a sample-barcoded 5' primer and a J-beta primer mix that a second PCR of about 6 to 11 cycles was run. TCRdb re-derived calls from the 5' RACE reads in MiXCR, one entry per CDR3 protein. In the table there are about 580,000 distinct CDR3 sequences, roughly 48% of which are singletons. The data derive from a study of blood T cells in healthy people across ages. Total RNA was isolated from each sample in quantities of at least 6 micrograms.

The chain has TRBV2 and TRBJ2-7; D is uncertain. The sequence came from an elderly man in good health. Sequences were obtained from blood. In DNA form, the CDR3 reads TGTGCCAGCAGTGGATCACCCGCCTACGAGCAGTACTTC. Protein: CASSGSPAYEQYF.